This T cell receptor beta chain was retrieved from a study of T cell responses to AZD1222 COVID-19 vaccine. CDR1 and CDR2 (germline): MNHEY, SVGEGT. The V gene lost 5 bases and the J gene lost 4 bases, with 9 bases spanning the gap. The CDR3 spans 13 residues. Here immunoSEQ multiplex PCR was the method, and the copy in TCRdb shows in-frame clones only, minus some. The sample holds about 91,000 clones, 92% seen once. On this clone: Its antigen is not known.

Overall study results and limits: As reported, nearly half of all spike-specific TCRs target variant regions that are unmutated.

The sample here was peripheral blood, taken 28 days after the second AZD1222 dose. V usage is TRBV6-2 or TRBV6-3 and J usage is TRBJ1-5; D remains ambiguous. This receptor was obtained from an adult who received the AZD1222 COVID-19 vaccine. The CDR3 loop is CASSLPNNQPQHF. DNA of the CDR3: TGTGCCAGCAGTCTCCCAAATAATCAGCCCCAGCATTTT.